A selection of T cell receptor beta chains follows, all from one sample in a study of T cells in Graves' hyperthyroidism and ophthalmopathy. TCRdb re-analysed the multiplex PCR reads in MiXCR, keeping a single row per CDR3 protein. The profile covers about 290,000 distinct CDR3 sequences, with approximately 15% appearing a single time and 7.9% taken by the ten largest. The sample comprised blood. The receptors originated from a woman aged 40 to 49 with Graves' hyperthyroidism. Each CDR3 is given with its conserved first and last residue. The D gene is left open where the match is weak. For some rows the clone size is stated as once, few or many, or as a class when expanded; others skip it.

D: TRBD1
V: TRBV7-8
size: few
J: TRBJ2-7
DNA: TGTGCCAGCAGCCAGACAGGGGAAGGTTACGAGCAGTACTTC
CDR3: CASSQTGEGYEQYF

D: TRBD1
V: TRBV20-1
size: many
J: TRBJ1-2
DNA: TGCAGTGCTAGAGATAGGGACAGGGGGTACTATGGCTACACCTTC
CDR3: CSARDRDRGYYGYTF

D: -
V: TRBV7-9
size: -
J: TRBJ2-5
DNA: TGTGCCAGCGCGTCAGGAGGGGTCCAAGAGGCCCAGTACTTC
CDR3: CASASGGVQEAQYF

D: -
V: TRBV24-1
size: few
J: TRBJ2-1
DNA: TGTGCCACCAGGGGCTCCTACAATGAGCAGTTCTTC
CDR3: CATRGSYNEQFF

D: -
V: TRBV6-5
size: -
J: TRBJ2-7
DNA: TGTGCCAGCAGTTACGAGGCGCAAACCTACGAGCAGTACTTC
CDR3: CASSYEAQTYEQYF

D: -
V: TRBV3-1
size: many
J: TRBJ2-1
DNA: TGTGCCAGCATAGGGTACAATGAGCAGTTCTTC
CDR3: CASIGYNEQFF

D: TRBD2
V: TRBV20-1
size: -
J: TRBJ2-2
DNA: TGCAGTGCGAATAGCGGGGGTAACACCGGGGAGCTGTTTTTT
CDR3: CSANSGGNTGELFF

D: TRBD1
V: TRBV7-2
size: few
J: TRBJ2-7
DNA: TGTGCCAGCAGCTTAACAGGGGCGCATTACGAGCAGTACTTC
CDR3: CASSLTGAHYEQYF

D: TRBD1
V: TRBV6-5
size: -
J: TRBJ2-7
DNA: TGTGCCAGCAGCCCCCGGGACAGCTCCTACGAGCAGTACTTC
CDR3: CASSPRDSSYEQYF

D: -
V: TRBV19
size: few
J: TRBJ2-7
DNA: TGTGCCAGTAGAGACGGGAGAGGCTCCTACGAGCAGTACTTC
CDR3: CASRDGRGSYEQYF

D: -
V: TRBV6-1
size: many
J: TRBJ2-3
DNA: TGTGCCAGCAAGGCAGGAGAAAGCACAGATACGCAGTATTTT
CDR3: CASKAGESTDTQYF

D: -
V: TRBV20-1
size: -
J: TRBJ2-3
DNA: TGCAGTGCTAGACCGCGTGGAGTAGGCACAGATACGCAGTATTTT
CDR3: CSARPRGVGTDTQYF

D: TRBD1
V: TRBV6-1
size: -
J: TRBJ2-5
DNA: TGTGCCAGCAGGCCCGGGACAGGGGGGTTAGAGACCCAGTACTTC
CDR3: CASRPGTGGLETQYF

D: -
V: TRBV5-8
size: -
J: TRBJ1-1
DNA: TGTGCCAGCAGCTTGGAGATAGGGATGAACACTGAAGCTTTCTTT
CDR3: CASSLEIGMNTEAFF

D: -
V: TRBV30
size: many
J: TRBJ1-2
DNA: TGTGCCTGGATCCCCCAAGGAGGGAGAGGCTACACCTTC
CDR3: CAWIPQGGRGYTF

D: TRBD1
V: TRBV20-1
size: many
J: TRBJ1-1
DNA: TGCAGTGCCAAACGGGGACAGGGGCCGTCAGTGGGGATAAACACTGAAGCTTTCTTT
CDR3: CSAKRGQGPSVGINTEAFF

D: -
V: TRBV20-1
size: -
J: TRBJ2-7
DNA: TGCAGTGCTCCGGGCCTTCGAACCGACGAGCAGTACTTC
CDR3: CSAPGLRTDEQYF

D: -
V: TRBV7-9
size: few
J: TRBJ1-1
DNA: TGTACCAGCAGCTTAGGGGCGGCGAACACTGAAGCTTTCTTT
CDR3: CTSSLGAANTEAFF

D: -
V: TRBV27
size: many
J: TRBJ2-5
DNA: TGTGCCAGCAGTTCCGCAGGGGCGCAAGAGACCCAGTACTTC
CDR3: CASSSAGAQETQYF

D: TRBD1
V: TRBV5-8
size: few
J: TRBJ2-1
DNA: TGTGCCAGCAGCTTGTCCACAGGGGGCTACAATGAGCAGTTCTTC
CDR3: CASSLSTGGYNEQFF

D: -
V: TRBV7-3
size: few
J: TRBJ2-1
DNA: TGTGCCAGCAGCTCGGGTTGGCATGAGCAGTTCTTC
CDR3: CASSSGWHEQFF

D: -
V: TRBV13
size: many
J: TRBJ1-4
DNA: TGTGCCAGCAGCTCCAAGGCAGGGCCTAATGAAAAACTGTTTTTT
CDR3: CASSSKAGPNEKLFF